Following are 10 T cell receptor beta chains from one sample sequenced in a study of CD8 T cells in Susac syndrome. Random hexamers served to reverse transcribe about 0.45 to 1 ug RNA. TCRdb re-called the immunoSEQ multiplex PCR reads with MiXCR, one entry per CDR3 protein. The data hold 75,000 to 95,000 distinct CDR3 sequences, with approximately 95% observed a single time. Source material: CD8+ T cells from PBMCs. Receptors originate from a human donor with Susac syndrome.

V usage is TRBV5-1 and J usage is TRBJ2-7, with no clear D. Trimming pared 4 bases from V and 3 bases from J, leaving 11 bases between. Germline V gene sequence: CDR1 SGHRS, CDR2 YFSETQ. This CDR3 is built from 13 residues. CDR3: CASSPSADYEQYF. The CDR3 nucleotides read TGCGCCAGCAGCCCTTCAGCAGACTACGAGCAGTACTTC.

The chain uses TRBV30 and TRBJ2-1, with D possibly TRBD1 on 6 matching bases. V was cut by 4 bases and J by 0 bases, with 13 bases left in between. This CDR3 has 15 amino acids. The germline gives CDR1 GTSNPN, CDR2 SVGIG (reference sequence). CDR3 amino acids: CAWTEKDSSYNEQFF. CDR3 DNA: TGTGCCTGGACCGAGAAGGACAGCTCCTACAATGAGCAGTTCTTC.

This clonotype occurred a few times. This chain links TRBV4-1 with TRBJ2-7; 12 nucleotides agree with TRBD2. Germline loops: CDR1 MGHRA, CDR2 YSYEKL. The CDR3 is made up of 15 amino acids. With 5 bases clipped from V and 4 bases from J, the junction kept 6 bases outside the gene matches. CDR3 sequence reads: CASSYLAGGRYEQYF. CDR3 DNA sequence: TGCGCCAGCAGCTATCTAGCGGGAGGGAGGTACGAGCAGTACTTC.

The chain recombines TRBV5-6 with TRBJ2-2; tentatively, D is TRBD2 (6 bases). CDR3 length: 16 residues. The V end lost 4 bases, the J end lost 4 bases, and 17 bases lay between the germline ends. The germline V gene has CDR1 SGHDT and CDR2 YYEEEE. CDR3 sequence reads: CASSPTMEGRTGELFF. Written as DNA, the CDR3 is TGTGCCAGCAGCCCCACCATGGAGGGCCGCACCGGGGAGCTGTTTTTT.

The chain carries TRBV29-1 and TRBJ2-2; D is possibly TRBD1 or TRBD2 (6 bases each). The germline CDR1 and CDR2 sequences are SQVTM and ANQGSEA. The ends were cut back, 4 bases at V and 5 bases at J, with 20 bases in the middle. This CDR3 spans 16 amino acids. The CDR3, as DNA: TGCAGCGTTGTAGACCAGGGGTCCGCGGGAACCGGGGAGCTGTTTTTT. Its translation is CSVVDQGSAGTGELFF.

The rearrangement uses TRBV6-5 and TRBJ2-4; TRBD1 agrees at 9 bases. CDR1 and CDR2 from the germline V gene are MNHEY and SVGAGI. V was pared by 10 bases and J by 9 bases, with 16 bases of the junction left unmatched. This CDR3 has 15 amino acids. The CDR3 is CATQSSRDRASIQYF. DNA of the CDR3: TGTGCCACCCAAAGCAGCCGGGACAGGGCCTCCATTCAGTACTTC.

The chain is built from TRBV4-1 and TRBJ1-1; D unresolved. Trimming took off 0 bases at V and 5 bases at J, with 10 bases between the two ends. The CDR3 length is 14 residues. The germline gives CDR1 MGHRA, CDR2 YSYEKL. The CDR3 sequence: CASSQEDRGTEAFF. DNA for the CDR3: TGCGCCAGCAGCCAAGAAGACCGCGGGACTGAAGCTTTCTTT.

The rearrangement uses TRBV5-8 and TRBJ2-1; D not resolved. Trimming removed 6 bases from V and 5 bases from J, with 0 bases in between. The CDR3 is 9 amino acids. Looked up from germline, CDR1 is SGHTS and CDR2 is YDEGEE. CDR3 DNA: TGTGCCAGCAACAATGAGCAGTTCTTC. This translates into CASNNEQFF.

This clonotype was picked up a small number of times. The chain employs TRBV5-1 and TRBJ2-1, with a tentative D call TRBD2 (6 bases). CDR1 and CDR2 (germline): SGHRS, YFSETQ. V lost 2 bases to trimming and J lost 0 bases, with 9 bases between them. This CDR3 spans 15 amino acids. The CDR3 bases are TGCGCCAGCAGCTTTAGCGGTAGCTCCTACAATGAGCAGTTCTTC. It specifies CASSFSGSSYNEQFF. Complete variable domain (other parts from reference TRBV5-1 and TRBJ2-1): KAGVTQTPRYLIKTRGQQVTLSCSPISGHRSVSWYQQTPGQGLQFLFEYFSETQRNKGNFPGRFSGRQFSNSRSEMNVSTLELGDSALYLCASSFSGSSYNEQFFGPGTRLTVL.

The chain employs TRBV5-4 and TRBJ2-1; D is perhaps TRBD1 (5 bases). Trimming removed 10 bases at V and 5 bases at J, with 22 bases between. Per the germline V gene, CDR1 is SGHNT and CDR2 is YYREEE (reference sequence). The CDR3 has 15 residues. The chain's CDR3 is CAADHGAARDNEQFF. CDR3 coding DNA: TGTGCCGCCGATCATGGGGCGGCTAGAGACAATGAGCAGTTCTTC.